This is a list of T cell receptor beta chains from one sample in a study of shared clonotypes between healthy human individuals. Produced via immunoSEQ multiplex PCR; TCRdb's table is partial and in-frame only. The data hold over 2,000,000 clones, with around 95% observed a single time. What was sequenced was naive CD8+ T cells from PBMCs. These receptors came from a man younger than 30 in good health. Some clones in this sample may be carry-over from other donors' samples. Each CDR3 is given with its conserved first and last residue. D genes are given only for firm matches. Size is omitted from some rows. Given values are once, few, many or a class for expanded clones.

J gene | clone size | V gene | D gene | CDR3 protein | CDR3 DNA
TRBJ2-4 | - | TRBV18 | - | CASSPGDIQYF | TGTGCCAGCTCACCGGGGGATATTCAGTACTTC
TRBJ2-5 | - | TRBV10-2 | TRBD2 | CASRPPGTRETQYF | TGCGCCAGCAGGCCACCGGGGACTAGAGAGACCCAGTACTTC
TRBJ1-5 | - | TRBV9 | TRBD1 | CASSPGGGRQPQHF | TGTGCCAGCAGCCCAGGGGGAGGGCGTCAGCCCCAGCATTTT
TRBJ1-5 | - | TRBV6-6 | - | CASSTNRDQPQHF | TGTGCCAGCAGTACCAACAGGGATCAGCCCCAGCATTTT
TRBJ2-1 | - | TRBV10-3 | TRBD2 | CAISGLAGNNEQFF | TGTGCCATCAGTGGACTAGCGGGGAACAATGAGCAGTTCTTC
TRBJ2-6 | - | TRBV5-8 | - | CASSLAGVSGANVLTF | TGTGCCAGCAGCTTGGCAGGGGTCTCTGGGGCCAACGTCCTGACTTTC
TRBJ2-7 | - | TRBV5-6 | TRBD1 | CASSLATGGAPYEQYF | TGTGCCAGCAGCTTGGCCACAGGGGGCGCGCCCTACGAGCAGTACTTC
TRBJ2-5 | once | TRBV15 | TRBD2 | CATSRVAGGQETQYF | TGTGCCACCAGCAGAGTTGCGGGAGGGCAAGAGACCCAGTACTTC
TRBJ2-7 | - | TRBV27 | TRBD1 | CASSSTGAISYEQYF | TGTGCCAGCAGTTCGACAGGGGCGATATCCTACGAGCAGTACTTC
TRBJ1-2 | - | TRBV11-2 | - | CASTDMGEYYGYTF | TGTGCCAGCACCGACATGGGGGAATACTATGGCTACACCTTC